Listed here are 22 T cell receptor beta chains from one sample, sequenced in a study of T cells in Graves' hyperthyroidism and ophthalmopathy. There were TCR beta CDR3 regions amplified from RNA transcripts. With the HTBI primer set, the TCR CDR3 went through a first round of RT-PCR. TCRdb re-called the multiplex PCR reads with MiXCR, one entry per CDR3 protein. The profile covers about 290,000 distinct CDR3 sequences, with approximately 13% appearing a single time and 7.9% taken by the ten largest. Sequencing was carried out using blood. These receptors all come from a woman aged 35 to 49 with Graves' hyperthyroidism.

This clonotype was detected many times. The chain couples TRBV3-1 to TRBJ1-1, with 7 bases identical to TRBD1. This CDR3 is built from 14 residues. Germline V gene lookup returns CDR1 LGHDT and CDR2 YNNKEL (reference sequence). V lost 1 base to trimming and J lost 9 bases; unmatched junction nucleotides: 8. CDR3 region: CASSQAVGTVKAFF. In DNA, the CDR3 is TGTGCCAGCAGCCAAGCCGTCGGGACAGTAAAAGCTTTCTTT.

This clonotype has just a few counts. The chain links TRBV7-2 to TRBJ1-2, with D uncertain. CDR1 and CDR2 from the germline V gene are SGHTA and FQGNSA. This CDR3 has 15 residues. Trimming took off 1 base at V and 0 bases at J, with 9 bases between the two ends. Here the CDR3 reads CASSLGVGANYGYTF. The CDR3 nucleotides are TGTGCCAGCAGCTTAGGCGTCGGTGCTAACTATGGCTACACCTTC.

The chain is built from TRBV29-1 and TRBJ2-3; maybe TRBD2 (6 bases). Germline values: CDR1 SQVTM, CDR2 ANQGSEA. Trimming took 6 bases from V and 0 from J, leaving 10 bases between them. The CDR3 is 13 amino acids. As DNA, the CDR3 is TGCAGCGTGCGGGAAACTAGCACAGATACGCAGTATTTT. Translation: CSVRETSTDTQYF.

This clonotype appeared many times. The V gene is TRBV6-1, the J gene TRBJ2-7; TRBD1 is a possible D gene (6 bases). The CDR3 runs to 12 residues. Trimming cost V 8 bases and J 4 bases, with 12 bases left between them. The germline V gene has CDR1 MNHNS and CDR2 SASEGT. In nucleotides, the CDR3 is TGTGCCAGCTCTGTAGGGGGATACGAGCAGTACTTC. Its protein product is CASSVGGYEQYF.

There are many counts of this clonotype. This chain connects TRBV7-3 to TRBJ2-5; perhaps TRBD1 as D (5 bases). CDR3 length: 13 residues. Trimming took 6 bases from V and 5 from J, leaving 13 bases between them. Germline CDR1 is SGHTA and CDR2 is FQGTGA. CDR3 bases: TGTGCCAGCAGTTACAGTCCAGGGGAGACCCAGTACTTC. It encodes CASSYSPGETQYF.

Many counts were recorded for this clonotype. The chain is built from TRBV19 and TRBJ1-1, with TRBD1 as a possible D gene (5 bases). The germline gives CDR1 LNHDA, CDR2 SQIVND (reference sequence). The CDR3 contains 15 residues. The germline V and J ends were trimmed by 3 bases and 1 base, with 12 bases remaining between them. The CDR3 is CASSMVGGTNTEAFF. In DNA, the CDR3 is TGTGCCAGTAGTATGGTGGGGGGGACGAACACTGAAGCTTTCTTT.

The chain combines TRBV19 with TRBJ2-2; 9 bases align to TRBD2. Per the germline V gene, CDR1 is LNHDA and CDR2 is SQIVND (reference sequence). The CDR3 covers 16 residues. J lost 4 bases, V lost 5 bases, and 8 bases had no gene match. The DNA of the CDR3 is TGTGCCAGTAGTCGCAAAGGCGGGGGGGGCACCGGGGAGCTGTTTTTT. Protein sequence: CASSRKGGGGTGELFF.

The chain combines TRBV28 with TRBJ2-2; 8 bases agree with TRBD2. Per the germline V gene, CDR1 is MDHEN and CDR2 is SYDVKM. The V segment lost 8 bases and the J segment 0 bases; nucleotides outside the gene matches: 5. The CDR3 has 15 amino acids. DNA of the CDR3: TGTGCCAGCTCCGTAGCGGGATCGAACACCGGGGAGCTGTTTTTT. Translated: CASSVAGSNTGELFF.

In its sample, this clonotype was seen a few times. This chain links TRBV10-3 with TRBJ2-7; 8 bases line up with TRBD2. Germline V gene sequence: CDR1 ENHRY, CDR2 SYGVKD. The length of the CDR3 is 16 residues. Unmatched junction bases numbered 8, after V lost 2 bases and J lost 2 bases. CDR3 loop: CAISEGEAGGPYEQYF. The CDR3 DNA follows: TGTGCCATCAGTGAGGGAGAGGCGGGGGGCCCCTACGAGCAGTACTTC.

This clonotype was counted a few times. This chain links TRBV28 with TRBJ2-7; D gene uncertain. Germline V lookup: CDR1 MDHEN, CDR2 SYDVKM. Trimming pared 4 bases from V and 8 bases from J, leaving 9 bases between. This CDR3 region has 11 residues. The CDR3 reads CASSSPTQQYF. In DNA, the CDR3 is TGTGCCAGCAGTTCTCCGACACAGCAGTACTTC.

The sample holds many counts of this clonotype. The chain employs TRBV2 and TRBJ2-2; D is unresolved. The V gene lost 1 base and the J gene lost 0 bases, with 9 bases spanning the gap. Germline-derived CDR1 and CDR2 are SNHLY and FYNNEI. The CDR3 contains 16 residues. The CDR3 protein is CASSEVGVANTGELFF. Here the CDR3 DNA reads TGTGCCAGCAGTGAAGTTGGGGTCGCGAACACCGGGGAGCTGTTTTTT.

In this sample, this clonotype turned up many times. This sequence joins TRBV3-1 and TRBJ1-1; D not resolved. V was cut by 3 bases and J by 1 base, with 6 bases left in between. The CDR3 contains 13 residues. Germline V CDR1 and CDR2: LGHDT, YNNKEL (reference sequence). CDR3 nucleotide sequence: TGTGCCAGCAGCCATGGACCGAACACTGAAGCTTTCTTT. This encodes CASSHGPNTEAFF.

The sample holds many counts of this clonotype. This chain joins TRBV9 and TRBJ2-7; no firm D call. Germline lookup yields CDR1 SGDLS and CDR2 YYNGEE. The CDR3 consists of 14 residues. The V end was cut by 4 bases, the J end by 7 bases, with 18 bases between. CDR3 sequence reads: CASSPRRLNGEQYF. CDR3 DNA sequence: TGTGCCAGCAGCCCCCGTAGGCTGAACGGGGAGCAGTACTTC.

This clonotype was observed a handful of times. This chain uses TRBV27 with TRBJ1-4, with no clear D. This CDR3 spans 14 amino acids. V was clipped by 6 bases and J by 5 bases, with 13 bases between them. Germline CDR1 is MNHEY and CDR2 is SMNVEV (reference sequence). The CDR3 DNA follows: TGTGCCAGCAGCCCCTCAGGACTAAATGAAAAACTGTTTTTT. Amino acid sequence: CASSPSGLNEKLFF.

This clonotype was seen at least ten times. The rearrangement links TRBV6-5 to TRBJ2-7, with 12 bases identical to TRBD2. Germline lookup yields CDR1 MNHEY and CDR2 SVGAGI. V shed 0 bases and J 0 bases; nucleotides not matched to a gene: 3. There are 17 residues in the CDR3. The DNA for the CDR3 is TGTGCCAGCAGTTACTCGGGACTAGCGGGTTCCTCCTACGAGCAGTACTTC. This translates into CASSYSGLAGSSYEQYF.

This sequence joins TRBV4-1 and TRBJ2-3; 8 nucleotides match TRBD1. V dropped 2 bases and J dropped 4; count of bases not matched to a gene: 2. In germline, CDR1 is MGHRA, CDR2 YSYEKL. This CDR3 spans 14 amino acids. CDR3 bases: TGCGCCAGCAGCCAAACACAGGGGGCAGATACGCAGTATTTT. Translation gives CASSQTQGADTQYF.

This clonotype occurred many times. V gene TRBV7-9 combines with J gene TRBJ2-1, with 8 nucleotides matching TRBD1. The CDR3 is made up of 13 amino acids. Germline CDR1 is SEHNR and CDR2 is FQNEAQ (reference sequence). Unmatched junction bases numbered 3, after V lost 5 bases and J lost 6 bases. This CDR3 reads CASSPGQVNEQFF. The CDR3 nucleotides read TGTGCCAGCAGCCCGGGACAGGTCAATGAGCAGTTCTTC.

This clonotype was seen only a few times. The chain employs TRBV7-6 and TRBJ2-7, with 9 bases fitting TRBD2. Germline V lookup: CDR1 SGHVS, CDR2 FNYEAQ. The CDR3 spans 16 residues. Unmatched junction bases numbered 11, after V lost 4 bases and J lost 4 bases. The CDR3 DNA sequence: TGTGCCAGCAGCTCCAGGGTAGTAGCGGGAGAGTACGAGCAGTACTTC. It encodes CASSSRVVAGEYEQYF.

This clonotype was counted at least ten times. The chain employs TRBV2 and TRBJ2-5; D tentatively fits TRBD1 or TRBD2 (5 bases each). The germline V gene has CDR1 SNHLY and CDR2 FYNNEI. V lost 7 bases and J 5 bases, leaving 11 bases between the germline ends. The CDR3 runs to 12 residues. The CDR3 coding sequence is TGTGCCAGCAATGGGAGACAGGAGACCCAGTACTTC. Translation: CASNGRQETQYF.

This clonotype was picked up many times. The V and J genes are TRBV28 and TRBJ2-3; 8 bases map to TRBD2. Unmatched junction bases numbered 7, after V lost 3 bases and J lost 2 bases. CDR1 is MDHEN, CDR2 SYDVKM, per germline. The length of the CDR3 is 16 residues. The CDR3 DNA reads TGTGCCAGCAGTTTGTCCCTAGCGGGTTTCACAGATACGCAGTATTTT. Protein: CASSLSLAGFTDTQYF.

This clonotype was recorded at least ten times. The V call is TRBV11-2, the J call TRBJ2-5; D gene ambiguous. Germline-derived CDR1 and CDR2 are SGHAT and FQNNGV. Trimming shortened V by 0 bases and J by 2 bases, and 13 bases separated the two germline ends. The CDR3 contains 16 residues. The CDR3 loop reads CASSLDQRIGQETQYF. DNA of the CDR3: TGTGCCAGCAGCTTAGATCAACGTATTGGACAAGAGACCCAGTACTTC.

This clonotype was seen many times. J is TRBJ2-1 and V is TRBV5-6; D is perhaps TRBD1 or TRBD2 (6 bases each). V shed 4 bases and J shed 7 bases, with 18 bases lying between them. From germline, CDR1 is SGHDT and CDR2 YYEEEE. The CDR3 contains 15 residues. This CDR3 reads CASSPKGGRRNEQFF. As DNA, the CDR3 is TGTGCCAGCAGCCCTAAAGGGGGGAGAAGGAATGAGCAGTTCTTC.